This TCR beta chain was recorded in a study of control samples from healthy donors and cancer patients. From germline, CDR1 is KGHSH and CDR2 LQKENI. Trimming took off 6 bases at V and 7 bases at J, with 7 bases between the two ends. The CDR3 has 11 amino acids. Some clones are missing from TCRdb's copy, which holds only in-frame ones; the method was immunoSEQ multiplex PCR. The table has approximately 120,000 clones, around 89% seen once; the top ten hold approximately 18%. Material: blood. The V gene is TRBV18, the J gene TRBJ2-1; D is uncertain. The TCR comes from a woman aged 50 to 65 in good health. CDR3 amino acids: CASSLENEQFF. CDR3 sequence (DNA): TGTGCCAGCTCGCTAGAGAATGAGCAGTTCTTC.